Below, 32 T cell receptor beta chains from the same sample are listed, as sequenced in a study of cytomegalovirus exposure and HLA in healthy donors. Sequencing used immunoSEQ multiplex PCR; TCRdb keeps in-frame clones, though not all of them. The table lists about 50,000 clones, about 88% of them singletons. The sequencing sample was made of PBMCs. The receptors come from a woman in her twenties or thirties in good health and CMV-seronegative.

The chain joins TRBV5-1 to TRBJ1-4; possible D gene TRBD1, 5 bases. This CDR3 contains 15 residues. Deletions cut 6 bases from V and 3 bases from J, with 15 bases between. The germline CDR1 and CDR2 sequences are SGHRS and YFSETQ. The DNA for the CDR3 is TGCGCCAGCACCCCGGGAGGGACTGCTAATGAAAAACTGTTTTTT. It yields the protein CASTPGGTANEKLFF. The full variable domain, with the rest looked up from reference TRBV5-1 and TRBJ1-4, is KAGVTQTPRYLIKTRGQQVTLSCSPISGHRSVSWYQQTPGQGLQFLFEYFSETQRNKGNFPGRFSGRQFSNSRSEMNVSTLELGDSALYLCASTPGGTANEKLFFGSGTQLSVL.

This chain joins TRBV2 and TRBJ1-5, with D perhaps TRBD1 (5 bases). The V end was cut by 0 bases, the J end by 3 bases, with 12 bases between. The CDR3 is made up of 16 amino acids. CDR1 and CDR2 from the germline V gene are SNHLY and FYNNEI. Written as DNA, the CDR3 is TGTGCCAGCAGTGAAGCGCTGACAGTGACCAATCAGCCCCAGCATTTT. This translates into CASSEALTVTNQPQHF.

This chain connects TRBV6-6 to TRBJ2-7; D call uncertain. V was clipped by 5 bases and J by 7 bases, with 9 bases between them. Per the germline V gene, CDR1 is MNHNY and CDR2 is SVGAGI (reference sequence). The CDR3 is 11 amino acids. CDR3 region: CASSTATEQYF. The CDR3, as DNA: TGTGCCAGCAGTACCGCTACGGAGCAGTACTTC.

The CDR3 bases are TGTGCCAGCTCACCAAGTGAGGTAATGAATCAGCCCCAGCATTTT. Translated, it gives CASSPSEVMNQPQHF. The chain employs TRBV18 and TRBJ1-5; the D is unclear. In germline, CDR1 is KGHSH, CDR2 LQKENI. There are 15 residues in the CDR3. Trimming took off 2 bases at V and 4 bases at J, with 12 bases between the two ends.

The rearrangement joins TRBV27 to TRBJ2-7, with 7 bases fitting TRBD1. From germline, CDR1 is MNHEY and CDR2 SMNVEV (reference sequence). The V and J ends lost 4 bases and 2 bases, in that order; junction bases with no gene match: 8. The CDR3 has 15 amino acids. The CDR3 sequence: CASSSWDSGPYEQYF. CDR3 nucleotide sequence: TGTGCCAGCAGTTCGTGGGACAGTGGCCCCTACGAGCAGTACTTC.

The rearrangement joins TRBV27 to TRBJ2-7; 9 positions match TRBD2. This CDR3 is built from 18 residues. V shed 5 bases and J 3 bases; nucleotides not matched to a gene: 17. Germline CDR1 MNHEY, CDR2 SMNVEV (reference sequence). The CDR3 DNA sequence: TGTGCCAGCAGTGTGCGGAAGGGGTTGGCTAGCGGGATCTACGAGCAGTACTTC. Its translation is CASSVRKGLASGIYEQYF.

In its sample, this clone was seen once. The genes are TRBV2 and TRBJ2-5; perhaps TRBD2 as D (6 bases). CDR3 length: 12 amino acids. The ends were cut back, 5 bases at V and 7 bases at J, with 11 bases in the middle. Germline CDR1 and CDR2: SNHLY and FYNNEI. CDR3 coding DNA: TGTGCCAGCAGTCCCGGGAGTGCGACCCAGTACTTC. Residues: CASSPGSATQYF.

The chain recombines TRBV29-1 with TRBJ1-4, with 7 bases lining up with TRBD1. Germline V gene lookup returns CDR1 SQVTM and CDR2 ANQGSEA. V shed 5 bases and J 5 bases; nucleotides not matched to a gene: 5. The CDR3 has 13 residues. The CDR3: CSVWRGRNEKLFF. DNA of the CDR3: TGCAGCGTTTGGAGGGGGCGCAATGAAAAACTGTTTTTT.

This clone has just one count. The CDR3 DNA reads as TGTGCCTGGAGTGGCGGGCCCAATCAGCCCCAGCATTTT. The encoded protein is CAWSGGPNQPQHF. This chain uses TRBV30 with TRBJ1-5; the D is unclear. The ends were cut back, 1 base at V and 3 bases at J, with 7 bases in the middle. The CDR3 has 13 residues. Germline-derived CDR1 and CDR2 are GTSNPN and SVGIG (reference sequence).

The rearrangement links TRBV27 to TRBJ2-1, with D maybe TRBD2 (5 bases). Trimming cost V 6 bases and J 0 bases, with 12 bases left between them. The CDR3 has 15 amino acids. The germline gives CDR1 MNHEY, CDR2 SMNVEV (reference sequence). CDR3 nucleotide sequence: TGTGCCAGCAGCCTCGTCGGGAACTCCTACAATGAGCAGTTCTTC. This translates into CASSLVGNSYNEQFF.

This rearrangement joins TRBV4-1 to TRBJ2-7, with a possible D match to TRBD1 (5 bases). The V gene lost 0 bases and the J gene lost 5 bases, with 8 bases spanning the gap. The CDR3 contains 13 residues. Germline lookup yields CDR1 MGHRA and CDR2 YSYEKL. CDR3: CASSQDYRNEQYF. The CDR3 DNA reads as TGCGCCAGCAGCCAAGATTACAGGAACGAGCAGTACTTC.

The sample holds one count of this clone. The J gene is TRBJ2-2, the V gene TRBV7-9; 8 positions match TRBD2. The trim removed 0 bases at V and 7 bases at J, leaving 13 bases unmatched. CDR1 SEHNR and CDR2 FQNEAQ come from the germline V gene (reference sequence). The CDR3 covers 18 residues. CDR3 DNA: TGTGCCAGCAGCTTAGCGCGTGGGCTAGCGGGTAAACACGGGGAGCTGTTTTTT. It translates to CASSLARGLAGKHGELFF.

The rearrangement joins TRBV13 to TRBJ2-7; 9 bases align to TRBD2. The CDR3 sequence is 17 residues long. Germline CDR1 and CDR2: PRHDT and FYEKMQ (reference sequence). Unmatched junction bases numbered 17, after V lost 8 bases and J lost 3 bases. In DNA, the CDR3 is TGTGCCAGCGGAGAAGGCGGTAGCGGGAGATGGGACTACGAGCAGTACTTC. The encoded protein is CASGEGGSGRWDYEQYF.

This chain uses TRBV28 with TRBJ2-2, with D tentatively TRBD2 (6 bases). CDR1 is MDHEN and CDR2 is SYDVKM in the germline V gene. This CDR3 is built from 13 residues. V shed 1 base and J shed 7 bases, with 7 bases lying between them. CDR3 sequence: CASSLSGVGELFF. For the CDR3, the DNA is TGTGCCAGCAGTTTATCGGGGGTCGGGGAGCTGTTTTTT.

The rearrangement links TRBV30 to TRBJ1-1; 9 bases align to TRBD1. The CDR3 covers 15 residues. Germline V gene lookup returns CDR1 GTSNPN and CDR2 SVGIG (reference sequence). Trimming cost V 4 bases and J 3 bases; bases outside gene matches: 9. The CDR3 coding sequence is TGTGCCTGGACCCGACAGGGGGAATGGTACACTGAAGCTTTCTTT. Residues: CAWTRQGEWYTEAFF.

This chain joins TRBV15 and TRBJ2-7; D might be TRBD2 (5 bases). CDR1 and CDR2 (germline): LNHNV, YYDKDF (reference sequence). The CDR3 is 15 residues long. Trimming took off 1 base at V and 5 bases at J, with 15 bases between the two ends. CDR3 residues: CATSRAKLVVDEQYF. Written as DNA, the CDR3 is TGTGCCACCAGCAGAGCTAAACTAGTAGTCGACGAGCAGTACTTC.

The rearrangement joins TRBV11-1 to TRBJ1-1; a possible D gene is TRBD1 (5 bases). Germline-derived CDR1 and CDR2 are SGHAT and FQDESV (reference sequence). CDR3 length equals 16 residues. The germline V and J ends were trimmed by 4 bases and 4 bases, with 19 bases remaining between them. CDR3 sequence reads: CASSYRARVVGTEAFF. Written as DNA, the CDR3 is TGTGCCAGCAGCTACCGTGCCAGGGTGGTGGGCACTGAAGCTTTCTTT.

This clone was observed a single time. The chain joins TRBV28 to TRBJ2-1; 8 bases are a match to TRBD1. The CDR3 consists of 17 residues. CDR1 is MDHEN and CDR2 is SYDVKM in the germline V gene. Germline trimming cut 7 bases from V and 4 bases from J; bases unmatched to any gene: 15. CDR3 sequence (DNA): TGTGCCAGCACGGGGACCAGGGGGCTTATTGGATACAATGAGCAGTTCTTC. This gives the protein CASTGTRGLIGYNEQFF.

The rearrangement links TRBV28 to TRBJ2-7, with a weak D call TRBD2 (5 bases). The germline CDR1 and CDR2 sequences are MDHEN and SYDVKM. The CDR3 is made up of 13 amino acids. With 6 bases removed from V and 3 bases from J, the gap between germline ends came to 12 bases. CDR3 protein: CASRDRTVYEQYF. The DNA of the CDR3 is TGTGCCAGCAGGGATAGGACTGTCTACGAGCAGTACTTC. Drawing the rest from reference TRBV28 and TRBJ2-7, the complete variable domain is DVKVTQSSRYLVKRTGEKVFLECVQDMDHENMFWYRQDPGLGLRLIYFSYDVKMKEKGDIPEGYSVSREKKERFSLILESASTNQTSMYLCASRDRTVYEQYFGPGTRLTVT.

The chain employs TRBV4-1 and TRBJ1-1; 7 bases are shared with TRBD1. The V segment lost 6 bases and the J segment 5 bases; nucleotides outside the gene matches: 12. Germline V gives CDR1 MGHRA, CDR2 YSYEKL. This CDR3 spans 15 amino acids. As DNA, the CDR3 is TGCGCCAGCAGTCTCACCGGGACAGTCGGAACTGAAGCTTTCTTT. This encodes CASSLTGTVGTEAFF.

The chain employs TRBV23-1 and TRBJ2-1; TRBD1 might be the D (7 bases). TRBV23-1 is an ORF, and what it does is uncertain. The CDR3 is 17 residues long. V was pared by 1 base and J by 5 bases, with 18 bases between. CDR3 in amino acids: CASSQWRGRGGNNEQFF. CDR3 DNA: TGCGCCAGCAGTCAATGGAGGGGGCGTGGGGGAAACAATGAGCAGTTCTTC.

This clone showed up just once. V usage is TRBV10-3 and J usage is TRBJ2-3; 9 bases map to TRBD2. This CDR3 has 13 residues. The V gene end was trimmed by 3 bases and the J gene end by 7 bases; junction bases not matched to a gene: 2. Germline assignment: CDR1 ENHRY and CDR2 SYGVKD. This CDR3 is CAISELAGHTQYF. CDR3 nucleotides: TGTGCCATCAGTGAACTAGCGGGTCATACGCAGTATTTT.

This chain uses TRBV11-3 with TRBJ2-1; 7 bases fit TRBD2. Germline V gene sequence: CDR1 SGHNT, CDR2 YENEEA. The CDR3 sequence is 12 residues long. V shed 8 bases, J shed 7 bases, and the junction held 5 bases outside the gene matches. CDR3 DNA: TGTGCCAGCGGGCCCGGGGGGAATGAGCAGTTCTTC. This sequence encodes CASGPGGNEQFF.

Here the CDR3 reads CSAEVGQGRYEQYF. The CDR3 coding sequence is TGCAGCGCCGAGGTGGGACAGGGGAGGTACGAGCAGTACTTC. This chain links TRBV29-1 with TRBJ2-7, with TRBD1 matching 10 bases. J gave up 4 bases and V 7 bases, and 10 bases lay outside the gene matches. The CDR3 has 14 amino acids. CDR1 and CDR2 from the germline V gene are SQVTM and ANQGSEA.

The chain uses TRBV4-3 and TRBJ1-1; no reliable D call. Germline loops: CDR1 LGHNA, CDR2 YSLEER. This CDR3 is 13 amino acids long. V lost 8 bases, J lost 4 bases, and 14 bases lay in between. CDR3 DNA sequence: TGCGCCAGCGGCGGGGTTGGCGGCACTGAAGCTTTCTTT. Translating gives CASGGVGGTEAFF.

The DNA of the CDR3 is TGTGCCATCAGGCCGGCAGGGAGCAATCAGCCCCAGCATTTT. Its protein product is CAIRPAGSNQPQHF. The chain links TRBV10-3 to TRBJ1-5; tentative D call: TRBD1 (5 bases). The germline CDR1 and CDR2 sequences are ENHRY and SYGVKD. Trimming left V 6 bases short and J 1 base short, with 10 bases between. The CDR3 totals 14 residues.

The rearrangement uses TRBV10-2 and TRBJ2-5; 9 nucleotides line up with TRBD1. CDR3 length: 13 residues. V lost 5 bases and J lost 5; bases outside the gene matches: 3. CDR1 and CDR2 (germline): WSHSY, SAAADI. CDR3 DNA: TGCGCCAGCAGTTTGGGACAGGGCGAGACCCAGTACTTC. As protein: CASSLGQGETQYF.

The chain carries TRBV19 and TRBJ2-7, with 7 bases that match TRBD2. The CDR3 has 15 residues. Germline V gives CDR1 LNHDA, CDR2 SQIVND (reference sequence). The V gene end was trimmed by 3 bases and the J gene end by 2 bases; junction bases not matched to a gene: 7. The CDR3 region is CASSIGGGATYEQYF. The CDR3 DNA sequence: TGTGCCAGTAGTATCGGCGGGGGTGCGACCTACGAGCAGTACTTC.

The V and J genes are TRBV6-1 and TRBJ2-3, with 13 bases lining up with TRBD2. Germline CDR1 and CDR2: MNHNS and SASEGT. This CDR3 comprises 17 residues. Trimming at V came to 0 bases and at J to 8 bases, leaving 8 bases not matched to a gene. The DNA of the CDR3 is TGTGCCAGCAGTGAAGCGCGACTAGCGGGAGGAGGGGCTACGCAGTATTTT. Its protein product is CASSEARLAGGGATQYF.

This clone was counted between two and nine times. V gene TRBV5-1 combines with J gene TRBJ2-2, with D perhaps matching TRBD2 (5 bases). Trimming shortened V by 4 bases and J by 2 bases, and 12 bases separated the two germline ends. Germline V gene data show CDR1 as SGHRS and CDR2 as YFSETQ. This CDR3 has 15 amino acids. As DNA, the CDR3 is TGCGCCAGCAGCGCTACCGGGATCAACACCGGGGAGCTGTTTTTT. Protein sequence: CASSATGINTGELFF.

This clone was seen a few times. The genes are TRBV10-3 and TRBJ1-1; the match to TRBD1 covers 7 bases. CDR3 length: 14 residues. The trim removed 6 bases at V and 0 bases at J, leaving 4 bases unmatched. The germline gives CDR1 ENHRY, CDR2 SYGVKD. CDR3 sequence: CAIRGTEMNTEAFF. CDR3 sequence (DNA): TGTGCCATCAGGGGGACAGAGATGAACACTGAAGCTTTCTTT.

The chain carries TRBV10-2 and TRBJ2-2; 7 bases line up with TRBD1. The CDR3 is made up of 17 amino acids. J lost 3 bases, V lost 5 bases, and 12 bases had no gene match. The germline gives CDR1 WSHSY, CDR2 SAAADI. CDR3 DNA sequence: TGCGCCAGCAGTTCCCGGTTACGGACAGGTTACACCGGGGAGCTGTTTTTT. It encodes CASSSRLRTGYTGELFF.